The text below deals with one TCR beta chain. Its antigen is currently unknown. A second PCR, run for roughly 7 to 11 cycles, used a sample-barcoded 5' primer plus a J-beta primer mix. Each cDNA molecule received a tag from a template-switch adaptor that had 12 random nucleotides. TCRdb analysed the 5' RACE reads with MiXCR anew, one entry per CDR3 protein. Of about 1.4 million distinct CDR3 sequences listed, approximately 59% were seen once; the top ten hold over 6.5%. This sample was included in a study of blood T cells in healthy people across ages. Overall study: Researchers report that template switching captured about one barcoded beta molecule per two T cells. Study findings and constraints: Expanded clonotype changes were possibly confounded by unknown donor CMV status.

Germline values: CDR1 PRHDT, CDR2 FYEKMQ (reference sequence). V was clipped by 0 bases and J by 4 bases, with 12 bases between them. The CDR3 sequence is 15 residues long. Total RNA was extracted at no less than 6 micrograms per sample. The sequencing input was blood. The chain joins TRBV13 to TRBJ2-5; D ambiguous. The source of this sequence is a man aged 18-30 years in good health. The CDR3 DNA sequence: TGTGCCAGCAGCTTAGGCCTTCTGATGGGAGAGACCCAGTACTTC. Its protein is CASSLGLLMGETQYF.